The clone carrying this TCR beta chain has a handful of counts. The sample originates from a study of blood T cells in healthy people across ages. Germline V gene sequence: CDR1 SGHDT, CDR2 YYEEEE. The CDR3 length is 13 residues. The second PCR ran about 6 to 12 cycles with a sample-barcoded 5' primer and J-beta primers. TCRdb reanalysed the 5' RACE reads using MiXCR and keeps one entry per CDR3 protein. The sample holds about 800,000 distinct CDR3 sequences, around 25% seen once. These data are also associated with another study on T cells of mothers and their children.

This clonotype originated in a boy aged 5 to 17 in good health. Sequencing was performed on blood. The J gene is TRBJ2-5, the V gene TRBV5-6, with D hard to call. The J call may not be correct, given that the DNA end is closer to TRBJ2-1. The CDR3 region has the DNA TGTGCCAGCAGCTTGGGTCACAGCAATGAGCAGTTCTTC. As protein: CASSLGHSNEQFF.